What follows are 14 T cell receptor beta chains derived from one specimen sequenced in a study of blood T cell repertoires in COVID-19 (dated by TCRdb to 2018 to 2020). Library method: the immunoSEQ multiplex PCR assay. Entries here come from immuneACCESS through TCRdb and include only in-frame sequences with V and J called. Some clones fail to appear in such tables; in the studies checked, an unresolved V gene covers under half of the shortfall, and the cause of the remainder is unknown. Recorded for this sample are approximately 100,000 clones; 90% to 95% of them occurred a single time. Together, the top ten hold around 5.8% of the sample. Material: peripheral blood. Receptors were obtained from a human donor in a cohort sampled during active COVID-19.

The CDR3 DNA is TGTGCCAGCAGCGTAGGTGAGGGGGCTACCGGGGAGCTGTTTTTT. It specifies CASSVGEGATGELFF. The genes are TRBV9 and TRBJ2-2, with TRBD1 matching over 7 bases. The CDR3 spans 15 residues. V dropped 0 bases and J dropped 5; count of bases not matched to a gene: 4. Germline CDR1 reads SGDLS; CDR2 reads YYNGEE.

Notes on this clone: This is likely a read error, given that the CDR3 carries no conserved phenylalanine or tryptophan at its end. The DNA is left out, because the CDR3 cannot be placed on it with certainty; the CDR3 is given as TCRdb lists it. CDR3 sequence reads: CASMFSGGPL. This chain joins TRBV12-3 or TRBV12-4 and TRBJ2-7; the table's D call TRBD2 went unverified against the DNA. The CDR3 is 10 amino acids in total, end residues counted.

This clone has just one count. The V and J genes are TRBV4-1 and TRBJ1-1, with D possibly being TRBD1 (6 bases). The CDR3 totals 15 residues. Trimming stripped 5 bases from V and 4 bases from J, with 17 bases between. CDR1 and CDR2 from the germline V gene are MGHRA and YSYEKL. The CDR3 is CASSEQGPGGTEAFF. The CDR3 nucleotides are TGCGCCAGCAGCGAGCAGGGGCCCGGAGGCACTGAAGCTTTCTTT.

The rearrangement links TRBV6-2 or TRBV6-3 to TRBJ2-5; 7 bases align to TRBD1. Germline V CDR1 and CDR2: MNHEY, SVGEGT. This CDR3 is 15 amino acids long. Losses at the gene ends were 4 bases for V and 5 bases for J; bases not matched to a gene: 10. CDR3 amino acids: CASSSPGQLSETQYF. The CDR3 DNA is TGTGCCAGCAGTTCGCCGGGACAGCTGTCCGAGACCCAGTACTTC.

This chain links TRBV7-6 with TRBJ1-6; D remains unclear. The germline gives CDR1 SGHVS, CDR2 FNYEAQ. Trimming cost V 1 base and J 7 bases, with 8 bases left between them. The CDR3 is 14 residues long. The CDR3 bases are TGTGCCAGCAGCTTAGGCCCGGGGAATTCACCCCTCCACTTT. This translates into CASSLGPGNSPLHF.

This chain connects TRBV19 to TRBJ2-2; 8 bases fit TRBD2. The CDR3 spans 15 residues. The germline gives CDR1 LNHDA, CDR2 SQIVND (reference sequence). V was clipped by 3 bases and J by 7 bases; unmatched bases: 7. In DNA form, the CDR3 reads TGTGCCAGTAGTATGACGGCGGGGGGTTTCGGGGAGCTGTTTTTT. It encodes CASSMTAGGFGELFF. The full variable domain, with the rest looked up from reference TRBV19 and TRBJ2-2, is DGGITQSPKYLFRKEGQNVTLSCEQNLNHDAMYWYRQDPGQGLRLIYYSQIVNDFQKGDIAEGYSVSREKKESFPLTVTSAQKNPTAFYLCASSMTAGGFGELFFGEGSRLTVL.

The chain recombines TRBV9 with TRBJ1-6; the D is unclear. Germline CDR1 reads SGDLS; CDR2 reads YYNGEE. Trimming left V 4 bases short and J 4 bases short, with 9 bases between. The CDR3 is made up of 14 amino acids. As DNA, the CDR3 is TGTGCCAGCAGCAGTCAGTATTATAATTCACCCCTCCACTTT. Amino acids: CASSSQYYNSPLHF. Together with reference TRBV9 and TRBJ1-6, the CDR3 gives the full variable domain: DSGVTQTPKHLITATGQRVTLRCSPRSGDLSVYWYQQSLDQGLQFLIQYYNGEERAKGNILERFSAQQFPDLHSELNLSSLELGDSALYFCASSSQYYNSPLHFGNGTRLTVT.

CDR3 in DNA: TGTGCCACCAGTGACCGAGCGGGAGGGCAACAAGAGACCCAGTACTTC. It yields the protein CATSDRAGGQQETQYF. The genes are TRBV24-1 and TRBJ2-5; TRBD2 agrees at 10 bases. With V trimmed by 4 bases and J by 2 bases, 6 bases remained unmatched. The CDR3 covers 16 residues. CDR1 and CDR2 from the germline V gene are KGHDR and SFDVKD.

CDR3 amino acids: CASSRDRERGNTIYF. CDR3 in DNA: TGTGCCAGCAGTCGCGACAGGGAACGCGGAAACACCATATATTTT. The chain combines TRBV28 with TRBJ1-3; 7 nucleotides match TRBD1. J gave up 4 bases and V 5 bases, and 8 bases lay outside the gene matches. This CDR3 has 15 amino acids. Germline-derived CDR1 and CDR2 are MDHEN and SYDVKM. Together with reference TRBV28 and TRBJ1-3, the CDR3 gives the full variable domain: DVKVTQSSRYLVKRTGEKVFLECVQDMDHENMFWYRQDPGLGLRLIYFSYDVKMKEKGDIPEGYSVSREKKERFSLILESASTNQTSMYLCASSRDRERGNTIYFGEGSWLTVV.

The table lists this clone with a count of one. V and J are TRBV10-3 and TRBJ2-7, with 8 positions matching TRBD1. This CDR3 is 13 amino acids long. V dropped 10 bases and J dropped 3; count of bases not matched to a gene: 8. Germline-derived CDR1 and CDR2 are ENHRY and SYGVKD. CDR3 DNA: TGTGCCACTAAGGGACAGGTTCTCTACGAGCAGTACTTC. This gives the protein CATKGQVLYEQYF.

Written as DNA, the CDR3 is TGTGCCAGCAGCTTAGCTCAGGGGGGAATGGTGCAGTTCTTC. Translation gives CASSLAQGGMVQFF. This chain joins TRBV11-3 and TRBJ2-1; perhaps TRBD1 as D (7 bases). Per germline, CDR1 SGHNT and CDR2 YENEEA. V lost 1 base, J lost 12 bases, and 16 bases lay in between. The CDR3 extends over 14 amino acids.

The chain joins TRBV9 to TRBJ2-1; 14 bases line up with TRBD2. The CDR3 has 16 residues. V lost 3 bases, J lost 6 bases, and 5 bases stayed unmatched. CDR1 and CDR2 (germline): SGDLS, YYNGEE. The DNA of the CDR3 is TGTGCCAGCAGCGCCGGGGGACTAGCGGGAGTCAATGAGCAGTTCTTC. Translated: CASSAGGLAGVNEQFF.

The chain has TRBV7-8 and TRBJ2-7; D perhaps matches TRBD2 (5 bases). This CDR3 comprises 12 residues. V gave up 3 bases and J gave up 6 bases, with 9 bases separating them. The germline CDR1 and CDR2 sequences are SGHVS and FQNEAQ. In nucleotides, the CDR3 is TGTGCCAGCAGCTTTCCCCGGGGCGAGCAGTACTTC. Encoded protein: CASSFPRGEQYF. The entire variable domain, with the rest obtained from reference TRBV7-8 and TRBJ2-7, is as follows: GAGVSQSPRYKVAKRGQDVALRCDPISGHVSLFWYQQALGQGPEFLTYFQNEAQLDKSGLPSDRFFAERPEGSVSTLKIQRTQQEDSAVYLCASSFPRGEQYFGPGTRLTVT.

This chain links TRBV2 with TRBJ2-5, with 7 positions matching TRBD2. Trimming at V came to 9 bases and at J to 4 bases, leaving 5 bases not matched to a gene. This CDR3 is 12 amino acids long. Germline V CDR1 and CDR2: SNHLY, FYNNEI. CDR3 in amino acids: CARRGMGETQYF. The CDR3 DNA reads as TGTGCCAGGCGGGGGATGGGAGAGACCCAGTACTTC.